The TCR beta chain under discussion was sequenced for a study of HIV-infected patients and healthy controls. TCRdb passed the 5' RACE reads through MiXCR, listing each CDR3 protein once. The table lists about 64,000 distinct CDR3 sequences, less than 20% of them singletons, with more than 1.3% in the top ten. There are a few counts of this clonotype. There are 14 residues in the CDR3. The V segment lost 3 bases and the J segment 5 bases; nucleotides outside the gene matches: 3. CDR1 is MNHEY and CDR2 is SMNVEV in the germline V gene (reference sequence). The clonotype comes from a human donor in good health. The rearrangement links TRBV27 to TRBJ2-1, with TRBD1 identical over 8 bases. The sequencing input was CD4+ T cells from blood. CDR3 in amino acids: CASSFRGQDNEQFF. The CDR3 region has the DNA TGTGCCAGCAGTTTCAGGGGACAGGACAATGAGCAGTTCTTC.